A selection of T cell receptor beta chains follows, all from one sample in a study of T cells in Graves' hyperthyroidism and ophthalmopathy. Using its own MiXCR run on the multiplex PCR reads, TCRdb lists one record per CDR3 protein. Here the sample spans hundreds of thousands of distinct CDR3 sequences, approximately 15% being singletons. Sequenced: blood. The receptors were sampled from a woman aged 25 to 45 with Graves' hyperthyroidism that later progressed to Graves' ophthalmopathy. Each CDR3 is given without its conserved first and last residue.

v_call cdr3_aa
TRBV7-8 ASPLAGPDEQY
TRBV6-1 ASSYGGAGGVEQF
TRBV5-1 ASNYGRGTRQETQY
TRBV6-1 ASSEGQAPYEQY
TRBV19 ASRSGTLLGNEQF
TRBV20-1 GAVAGGDTGELF
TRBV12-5 ASGLVVGSSYEQY
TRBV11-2 ASSLGDYYEQF
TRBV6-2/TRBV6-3 ASSVGLAGVRGQETQY
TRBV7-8 ASSPRTGEQETQY
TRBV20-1 SDTGGAGTDTQY
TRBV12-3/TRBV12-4 ASSTVGGVLNNEQF
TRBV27 ASIPGGGKWQF
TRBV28 ASSFGDSPYEQY
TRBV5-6 ASSLVAGPSTDTQY
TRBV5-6 ASSLFTGLPSGNTIY
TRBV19 ASSPRTARTDTQY
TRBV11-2 ASSLQGGSYGYT
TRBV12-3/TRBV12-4 ASKPGDSYEQY
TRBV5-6 ASSPWTANTEAF
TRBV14 ASSQDIVDYGYT
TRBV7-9 ASSLAGTSGSPDEQF
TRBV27 ASSLSRGDYGYT
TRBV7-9 ASSSPGTGNYGYT
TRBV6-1 ASSIQGREQPQH
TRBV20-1 SARPGTSYNEQF
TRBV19 ATAGERTEAF
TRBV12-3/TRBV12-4 ASTPRGGVGFGQPQH
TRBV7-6 ASSLVVGLAVQQTDTQY
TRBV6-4 ASSDSPAGGTQY
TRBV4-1 ASSQDRASLYNEQF
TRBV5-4 ASSLRLAGEHSYNEQF
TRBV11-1 ASSPVGANNEQF
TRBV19 ASSIMSGAYNEQF
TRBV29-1 SVPGGFGGYT
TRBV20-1 SARVQGGNEAF
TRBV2 ASSKGGQLLNYGYT
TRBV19 ASSNWGTGIYGYT
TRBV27 ASGDRGLFLHGETQC
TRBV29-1 SVDRGSTEAF
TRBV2 ASWLGTASPGDGYT
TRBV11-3 ASRDDTGELF
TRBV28 ASTATGEGGYT
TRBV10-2 ASSESPGTGSDEKLF
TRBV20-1 SAAQGTSVSYNEQF
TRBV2 ASSEARSSGISNEQF
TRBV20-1 SARTGVNTGELF
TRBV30 AWRRDGNTGELF
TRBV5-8 ASSMAGRMNTEAF
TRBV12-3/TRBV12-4 ASTLVADTQY
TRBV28 ASNIDRGTPT
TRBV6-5 ASSFDRTEGNTIY
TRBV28 ASSLGGLRSEQY
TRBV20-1 SATTEKGTDTQY
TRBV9 ASTPSSYNEQF